This T cell receptor beta chain was documented in a study of cytomegalovirus exposure and HLA in healthy donors. Study-wide background: An analysis done earlier identified 95 million to 140 million unique TCR beta sequences from approximately 170 million T cells. General observations from the study: Exclusion applied to some V segments, including TRBV6-2 and TRBV6-3, as they were indistinguishable. Most of the TCR beta V segments (in an earlier analysis) were productive either about 87% or about 30% of the time. It was taken for granted in presence/absence analyses that sequencing depth across donors was roughly uniform.

Concerning this clone: Its antigen is still unknown.

Germline-derived CDR1 and CDR2 are SGDLS and YYNGEE. This CDR3 contains 16 residues. The J segment lost 0 bases and the V segment lost 4 bases, leaving 8 bases of the junction unmatched. Amplification used 60 Vbeta primers and 13 Jbeta primers. Repertoires were generated with immunoSEQ multiplex PCR, while TCRdb's copy carries only in-frame clones and drops some. The sample shows about 190,000 clones, around 80% of them seen only once. This chain connects TRBV9 to TRBJ2-7, with 9 bases identical to TRBD2. The sequence was obtained from a man aged 18 to 29 in good health and CMV-seronegative. The sample was PBMCs. The chain's CDR3 is CASSPGTSSNSYEQYF. The DNA for the CDR3 is TGTGCCAGCAGCCCCGGGACTAGCAGCAACTCCTACGAGCAGTACTTC.